This record concerns one T cell receptor (beta chain) sequence. Its antigen is still unknown. The study pooled second doses at about 4 or about 12 weeks. Some clones are missing from TCRdb's copy, which holds only in-frame ones; the method was immunoSEQ multiplex PCR. Of under 95,000 clones detected, 80% to 90% appear once; the ten largest clones hold more than 9%. The entry originates in a study of T cell responses to AZD1222 COVID-19 vaccine. The CDR3 is 18 residues long. In germline, CDR1 is SGHTA, CDR2 FQGTGA. Trimming stripped 5 bases from V and 4 bases from J, with 25 bases between. Regarding the study as a whole: Breadth and depth of Spike-specific TCRs rose after two AZD1222 doses.

The sequencing used peripheral blood, collected 28 days after the second AZD1222 dose. This TCR was sampled from an adult who received the AZD1222 COVID-19 vaccine. The chain has TRBV7-3 and TRBJ2-3; D is perhaps TRBD2 (6 bases). This CDR3 is CASSPNGGAAPLSDTQYF. In DNA form, the CDR3 reads TGTGCCAGCAGCCCCAACGGGGGAGCGGCCCCACTCTCAGATACGCAGTATTTT.